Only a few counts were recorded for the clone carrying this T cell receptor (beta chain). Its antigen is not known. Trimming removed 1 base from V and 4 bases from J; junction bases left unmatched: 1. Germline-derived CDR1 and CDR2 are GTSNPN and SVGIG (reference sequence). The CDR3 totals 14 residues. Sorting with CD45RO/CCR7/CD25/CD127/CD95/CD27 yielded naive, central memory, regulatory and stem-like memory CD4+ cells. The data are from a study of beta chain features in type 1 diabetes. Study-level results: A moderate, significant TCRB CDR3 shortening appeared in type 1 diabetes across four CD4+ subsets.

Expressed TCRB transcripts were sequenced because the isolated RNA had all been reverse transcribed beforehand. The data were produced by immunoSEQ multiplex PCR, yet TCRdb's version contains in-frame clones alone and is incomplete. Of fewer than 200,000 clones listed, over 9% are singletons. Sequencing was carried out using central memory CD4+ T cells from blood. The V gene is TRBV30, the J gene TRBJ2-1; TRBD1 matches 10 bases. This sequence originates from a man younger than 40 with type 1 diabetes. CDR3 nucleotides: TGTGCCTGGAGTGGGACAGGGGGATACAATGAGCAGTTCTTC. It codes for CAWSGTGGYNEQFF.